The 19 T cell receptor beta chains reported below all come from one sample, sequenced in a study of blood T cell repertoires in COVID-19. TCRdb's table, derived via immunoSEQ multiplex PCR, lists solely in-frame clones and lacks some. Of 150,000 to 200,000 clones in the sample, more than 75% were seen once. Sequencing was done on a sample of peripheral blood. The source is a man aged 40-49 years with active or convalescent COVID-19.

This chain connects TRBV6-6 to TRBJ1-1; 9 bases are shared with TRBD1. The V gene end was trimmed by 5 bases and the J gene end by 2 bases; junction bases not matched to a gene: 6. The CDR3 covers 15 residues. Germline V gene lookup returns CDR1 MNHNY and CDR2 SVGAGI (reference sequence). The CDR3 sequence: CASSTMDRGNTEAFF. The CDR3 nucleotides read TGTGCCAGCAGTACCATGGACAGGGGCAACACTGAAGCTTTCTTT.

V is TRBV18 and J is TRBJ1-5, with D possibly TRBD1 on 6 matching bases. The CDR3 runs to 14 residues. V lost 3 bases and J 3 bases, leaving 9 bases between the germline ends. CDR1 and CDR2 from the germline V gene are KGHSH and LQKENI. The CDR3 reads CASSPQGSNQPQHF. CDR3 sequence (DNA): TGTGCCAGCTCACCCCAGGGGTCCAATCAGCCCCAGCATTTT.

This clone was detected a few times. The chain is built from TRBV14 and TRBJ1-4; D gene ambiguous. This CDR3 comprises 15 residues. Per germline, CDR1 SGHDN and CDR2 FVKESK. The V and J ends lost 4 bases and 3 bases respectively, with 12 bases between them. CDR3 region: CASSLFGEANEKLFF. The CDR3 nucleotides are TGTGCCAGCAGCCTATTTGGGGAGGCTAATGAAAAACTGTTTTTT.

The chain joins TRBV5-8 to TRBJ2-7; 7 nucleotides agree with TRBD2. Germline-derived CDR1 and CDR2 are SGHTS and YDEGEE. CDR3 length: 15 residues. V was clipped by 0 bases and J by 2 bases; unmatched bases: 5. The CDR3 sequence: CASSLDPSGPYEQYF. The CDR3 DNA is TGTGCCAGCAGCTTGGATCCTAGCGGACCCTACGAGCAGTACTTC.

The chain links TRBV2 to TRBJ2-7; the D is unclear. The CDR3 has 15 residues. Trimming removed 2 bases from V and 3 bases from J, with 14 bases in between. CDR1 and CDR2 from the germline V gene are SNHLY and FYNNEI. CDR3 loop: CASSEYDRLLYEQYF. The CDR3 nucleotides are TGTGCCAGCAGTGAATATGACCGACTTCTCTACGAGCAGTACTTC.

The gene calls are TRBV24-1 and TRBJ1-2, with TRBD1 matching over 11 bases. The junction had 2 bases not matched to a gene; V was cut back by 3 bases and J by 9 bases. The CDR3 contains 13 residues. Germline V gene lookup returns CDR1 KGHDR and CDR2 SFDVKD. The CDR3 nucleotides read TGTGCCACCAGTGATAGGGACAGGGGGAGCTACACCTTC. Amino acids: CATSDRDRGSYTF.

This clone occurred many times. The sample holds other DNA sequences that translate to the same CDR3. CDR3 coding DNA: TGCAGCGTCGGCTGGGACAGCTATGGCTACACCTTC. It codes for CSVGWDSYGYTF. The V gene is TRBV29-1, the J gene TRBJ1-2; 7 bases fit TRBD1. The CDR3 covers 12 residues. V was clipped by 6 bases and J by 4 bases; unmatched bases: 5. Germline values: CDR1 SQVTM, CDR2 ANQGSEA.

This clone was seen more than once but under ten times. The V call is TRBV2, the J call TRBJ1-2, with 7 bases identical to TRBD1. The CDR3 has 15 residues. Germline CDR1 reads SNHLY; CDR2 reads FYNNEI. V dropped 5 bases and J dropped 3; count of bases not matched to a gene: 9. The CDR3 nucleotides read TGTGCCAGCAGTTCTCTCTCCACAGGGGACTATGGCTACACCTTC. It is translated as CASSSLSTGDYGYTF.

The gene calls are TRBV12-5 and TRBJ1-5; maybe TRBD1 (5 bases). The length of the CDR3 is 14 residues. The germline gives CDR1 LGHNT, CDR2 FRNRAP. V lost 1 base to trimming and J lost 7 bases, with 11 bases between them. The CDR3 coding sequence is TGTGCTAGTGGTTTGGAGGTGGGGCCGCAGCCCCAGCATTTT. Translated, it gives CASGLEVGPQPQHF.

The chain has TRBV7-9 and TRBJ2-1, with 9 bases identical to TRBD1. Germline-derived CDR1 and CDR2 are SEHNR and FQNEAQ (reference sequence). With V trimmed by 4 bases and J by 5 bases, 9 bases remained unmatched. This CDR3 has 16 residues. The CDR3 DNA reads TGTGCCAGCAGCTCATCTCCGGGACAGGGAAACAATGAGCAGTTCTTC. Its protein product is CASSSSPGQGNNEQFF.

In this sample, this clone turned up once. Other DNA sequences from this sample encode an identical CDR3 as well. The V and J genes are TRBV28 and TRBJ2-7, with 9 bases lining up with TRBD1. The length of the CDR3 is 14 residues. Germline V CDR1 and CDR2: MDHEN, SYDVKM. Unmatched junction bases numbered 4, after V lost 6 bases and J lost 1 base. The CDR3 DNA reads as TGTGCCAGCAGCTTGACAGGGGGATCCTACGAGCAGTACTTC. Its translation: CASSLTGGSYEQYF.

The chain is built from TRBV7-9 and TRBJ1-3; D not certain. Trimming stripped 11 bases from V and 2 bases from J, with 13 bases between. Germline CDR1 and CDR2: SEHNR and FQNEAQ (reference sequence). CDR3 size: 13 residues. CDR3 bases: TGTGCCGGGATGCGGGAAGCTGGAAACACCATATATTTT. Translated: CAGMREAGNTIYF.

The chain links TRBV3-1 (or the pseudogene TRBV3-2) to TRBJ1-3; D not resolved. The CDR3 consists of 14 residues. Germline lookup yields CDR1 LGHDT and CDR2 YNNKEL (reference sequence). V was cut by 4 bases and J by 0 bases, with 7 bases left in between. The CDR3: CASSPSLSGNTIYF. CDR3 DNA sequence: TGTGCCAGCAGCCCCTCCCTCTCTGGAAACACCATATATTTT.

V usage is TRBV20-1 and J usage is TRBJ1-1; D perhaps matches TRBD1 (6 bases). V was trimmed by 1 base and J by 7 bases, leaving 7 bases between them. This CDR3 has 11 residues. Germline V gene sequence: CDR1 DFQATT, CDR2 SNEGSKA (reference sequence). The chain's CDR3 is CSARAGVEAFF. CDR3 DNA sequence: TGCAGTGCTAGAGCAGGGGTTGAAGCTTTCTTT.

V is TRBV15 and J is TRBJ1-5; 8 nucleotides align to TRBD1. The germline V gene encodes CDR1 LNHNV and CDR2 YYDKDF (reference sequence). There are 15 residues in the CDR3. V was clipped by 1 base and J by 6 bases; unmatched bases: 5. The CDR3 region has the DNA TGTGCCACCAGCAGAGCGGGACAGGCCGCTCAGCCCCAGCATTTT. This gives the protein CATSRAGQAAQPQHF.

J is TRBJ2-1 and V is TRBV6-5; TRBD1 matches at 8 bases. CDR1 is MNHEY, CDR2 SVGAGI, per germline. The CDR3 spans 15 residues. Trimming at V came to 0 bases and at J to 10 bases, leaving 8 bases not matched to a gene. CDR3 sequence (DNA): TGTGCCAGCAGTTACTCAGCGTCAGGGGGCTGGGAGCAGTTCTTC. This sequence encodes CASSYSASGGWEQFF.

The chain employs TRBV10-3 and TRBJ1-2; 7 bases map to TRBD1. The V and J ends lost 10 bases and 6 bases, in that order; junction bases with no gene match: 20. Per germline, CDR1 ENHRY and CDR2 SYGVKD. The CDR3 is made up of 16 amino acids. This CDR3 reads CATNSGTDPSYDGYTF. The CDR3 nucleotides read TGTGCCACTAACTCCGGGACAGATCCTTCTTATGATGGCTACACCTTC.

This clone appeared a few times. V is TRBV28 and J is TRBJ1-2; TRBD1 aligns across 8 bases. Germline loops: CDR1 MDHEN, CDR2 SYDVKM. Germline trimming cut 2 bases from V and 4 bases from J; bases unmatched to any gene: 6. The CDR3 consists of 15 residues. CDR3: CASSLQGAAGYGYTF. The CDR3 region has the DNA TGTGCCAGCAGTTTACAGGGGGCCGCTGGCTATGGCTACACCTTC.

The genes are TRBV6-6 and TRBJ2-2, with D maybe TRBD1 (6 bases). The CDR3 is 14 residues long. Germline lookup yields CDR1 MNHNY and CDR2 SVGAGI (reference sequence). The V and J ends lost 6 bases and 1 base respectively, with 9 bases between them. The CDR3 DNA is TGTGCCAGCAGACCGGGACAGAACACCGGGGAGCTGTTTTTT. This gives the protein CASRPGQNTGELFF.